This T cell receptor (beta chain) was observed in a study of memory CD4+ T cells and cytomegalovirus serostatus. Here immunoSEQ multiplex PCR was the method, and the copy in TCRdb shows in-frame clones only, minus some. The sample contains about 61,000 clones, 80% to 85% of which appear only once. CDR1 and CDR2 (germline): SGDLS, YYNGEE. The CDR3 totals 15 residues. J lost 1 base, V lost 4 bases, and 4 bases had no gene match. The sort gate was single viable CD3+CD4+CD8-CD45RO+ cells for memory CD4+ T cells. The chain links TRBV9 to TRBJ2-1, with 8 bases fitting TRBD2. Sequencing used memory CD4+ T cells from blood. The clonotype originates from an adult in good health and CMV-seronegative. CDR3 loop: CASSPTSGSYNEQFF. The DNA for the CDR3 is TGTGCCAGCAGCCCCACTAGCGGATCCTACAATGAGCAGTTCTTC.